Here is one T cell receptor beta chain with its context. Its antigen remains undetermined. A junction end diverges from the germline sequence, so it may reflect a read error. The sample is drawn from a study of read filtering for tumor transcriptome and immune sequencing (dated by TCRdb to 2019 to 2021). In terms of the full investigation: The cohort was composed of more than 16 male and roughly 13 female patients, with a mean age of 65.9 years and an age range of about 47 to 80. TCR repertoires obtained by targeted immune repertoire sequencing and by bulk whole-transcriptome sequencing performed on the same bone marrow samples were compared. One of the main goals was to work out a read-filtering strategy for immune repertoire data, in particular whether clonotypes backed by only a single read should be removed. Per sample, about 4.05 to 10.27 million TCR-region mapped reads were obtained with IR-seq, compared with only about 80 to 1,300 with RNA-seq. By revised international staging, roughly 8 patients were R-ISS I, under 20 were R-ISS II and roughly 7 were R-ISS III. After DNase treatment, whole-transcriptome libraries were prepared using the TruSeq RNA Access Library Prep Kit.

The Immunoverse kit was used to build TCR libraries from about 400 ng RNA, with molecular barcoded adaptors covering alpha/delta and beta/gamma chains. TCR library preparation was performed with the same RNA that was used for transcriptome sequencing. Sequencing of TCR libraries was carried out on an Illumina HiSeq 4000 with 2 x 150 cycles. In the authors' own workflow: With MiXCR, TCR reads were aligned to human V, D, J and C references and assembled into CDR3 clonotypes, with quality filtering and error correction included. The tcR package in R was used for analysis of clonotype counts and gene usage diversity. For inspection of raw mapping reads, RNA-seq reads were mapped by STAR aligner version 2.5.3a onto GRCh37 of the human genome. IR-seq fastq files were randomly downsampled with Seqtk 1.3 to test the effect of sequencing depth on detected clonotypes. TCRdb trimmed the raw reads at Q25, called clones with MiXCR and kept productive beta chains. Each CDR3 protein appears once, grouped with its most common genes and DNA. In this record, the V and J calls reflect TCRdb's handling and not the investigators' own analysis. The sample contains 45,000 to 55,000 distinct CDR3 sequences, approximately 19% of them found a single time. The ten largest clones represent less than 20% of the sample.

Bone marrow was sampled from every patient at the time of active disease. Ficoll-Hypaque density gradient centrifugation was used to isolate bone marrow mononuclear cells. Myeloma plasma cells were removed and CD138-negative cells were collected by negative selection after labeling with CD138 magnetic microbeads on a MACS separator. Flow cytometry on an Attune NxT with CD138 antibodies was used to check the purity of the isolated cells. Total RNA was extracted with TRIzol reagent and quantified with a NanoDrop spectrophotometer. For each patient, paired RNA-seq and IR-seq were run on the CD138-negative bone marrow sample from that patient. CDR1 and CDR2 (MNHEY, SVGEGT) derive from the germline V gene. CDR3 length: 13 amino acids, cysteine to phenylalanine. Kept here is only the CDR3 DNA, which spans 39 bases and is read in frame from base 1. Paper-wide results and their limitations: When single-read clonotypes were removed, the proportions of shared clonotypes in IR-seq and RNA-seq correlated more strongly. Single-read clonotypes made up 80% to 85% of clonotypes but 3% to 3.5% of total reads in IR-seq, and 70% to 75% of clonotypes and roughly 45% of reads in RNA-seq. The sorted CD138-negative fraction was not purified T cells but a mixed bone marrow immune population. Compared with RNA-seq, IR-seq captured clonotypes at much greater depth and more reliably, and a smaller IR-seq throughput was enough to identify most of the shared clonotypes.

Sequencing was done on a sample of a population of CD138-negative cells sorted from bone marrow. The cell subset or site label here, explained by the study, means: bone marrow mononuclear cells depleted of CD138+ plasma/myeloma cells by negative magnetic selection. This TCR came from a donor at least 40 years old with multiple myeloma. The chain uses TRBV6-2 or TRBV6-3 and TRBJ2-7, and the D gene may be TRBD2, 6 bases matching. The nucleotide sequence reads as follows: TGTGCCAGCAGTTTGGCGGGGACCTACGAGCCGTACTTC. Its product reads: CASSLAGTYEPYF.